What follows are 28 T cell receptor beta chains derived from one specimen sequenced in a study of blood T cell repertoires in COVID-19. Assay used: immunoSEQ multiplex PCR; TCRdb lists only in-frame clones, some missing. The repertoire holds 100,000 to 150,000 clones, with nearly 90% as singletons. Material for sequencing was peripheral blood. All receptors derive from an older woman with COVID-19, enrolled during active disease.

V is TRBV4-1 and J is TRBJ1-5, with TRBD1 identical over 10 bases. V lost 3 bases and J lost 6; bases outside the gene matches: 8. The CDR3 totals 16 residues. Germline V gene lookup returns CDR1 MGHRA and CDR2 YSYEKL. CDR3: CASSQDPGQGFQPQHF. In nucleotides, the CDR3 is TGCGCCAGCAGCCAGGATCCGGGACAGGGGTTTCAGCCCCAGCATTTT.

The chain joins TRBV5-5 to TRBJ2-3; TRBD2 agrees at 7 bases. The junction had 10 bases not matched to a gene; V was cut back by 4 bases and J by 2 bases. Germline lookup yields CDR1 SGHKS and CDR2 YYEKEE (reference sequence). The CDR3 extends over 16 amino acids. The CDR3 sequence: CASSPAVGGYTDTQYF. CDR3 sequence (DNA): TGTGCCAGCAGCCCCGCCGTCGGGGGGTACACAGATACGCAGTATTTT. Complete variable domain (other parts from reference TRBV5-5 and TRBJ2-3): DAGVTQSPTHLIKTRGQQVTLRCSPISGHKSVSWYQQVLGQGPQFIFQYYEKEERGRGNFPDRFSARQFPNYSSELNVNALLLGDSALYLCASSPAVGGYTDTQYFGPGTRLTVL.

This clone was observed a few times. This sequence joins TRBV7-8 and TRBJ1-1; weak D call: TRBD1 (6 bases). The CDR3 contains 13 residues. Between the trimmed V and J ends, which lost 8 bases and 2 bases, there was a span of 12 bases. The V gene's germline CDR1 is SGHVS and CDR2 FQNEAQ. The CDR3 bases are TGTGCCAGCTCCGGACAGACAAACACTGAAGCTTTCTTT. Protein: CASSGQTNTEAFF.

The chain recombines TRBV6-2 or TRBV6-3 with TRBJ2-3; 12 nucleotides align to TRBD2. This CDR3 comprises 17 residues. Germline CDR1 and CDR2: MNHEY and SVGEGT. Unmatched junction bases numbered 7, after V lost 4 bases and J lost 2 bases. The chain's CDR3 is CASSWSLAGGNTDTQYF. In DNA, the CDR3 is TGTGCCAGCAGTTGGTCACTAGCGGGGGGTAACACAGATACGCAGTATTTT.

The chain joins TRBV4-3 to TRBJ1-5; unclear D gene. The CDR3 totals 13 residues. In germline, CDR1 is LGHNA, CDR2 YSLEER. V lost 0 bases and J lost 6, with 6 bases in between. The CDR3 reads CASSQDMAQPQHF. In DNA form, the CDR3 reads TGCGCCAGCAGCCAAGATATGGCTCAGCCCCAGCATTTT.

This chain links TRBV29-1 with TRBJ2-6; D not certain. V was pared by 4 bases and J by 2 bases, with 6 bases between. This CDR3 region has 13 residues. Germline V gives CDR1 SQVTM, CDR2 ANQGSEA. The CDR3 is CSVAQAGANVLTF. DNA for the CDR3: TGCAGCGTTGCTCAGGCTGGGGCCAACGTCCTGACTTTC.

V usage is TRBV7-2 and J usage is TRBJ1-2, with D possibly matching TRBD1 (6 bases). This CDR3 spans 17 amino acids. Germline lookup yields CDR1 SGHTA and CDR2 FQGNSA. Trimming cost V 8 bases and J 1 base, with 23 bases left between them. The CDR3 region is CASPSLLQGGSNYGYTF. CDR3 sequence (DNA): TGTGCCAGCCCATCGCTTCTACAGGGAGGGAGTAACTATGGCTACACCTTC.

The J gene is TRBJ2-7, the V gene TRBV9; 9 positions match TRBD2. The CDR3 extends over 16 amino acids. Germline V CDR1 and CDR2: SGDLS, YYNGEE. V shed 4 bases, J shed 7 bases, and the junction held 15 bases outside the gene matches. The CDR3 region is CASSPGTSLIGGEQYF. DNA for the CDR3: TGTGCCAGCAGCCCCGGGACTAGCCTTATCGGGGGGGAGCAGTACTTC.

This clone was recorded once. The chain recombines TRBV5-6 with TRBJ1-2; 9 bases are shared with TRBD1. V lost 2 bases, J lost 7 bases, and 6 bases stayed unmatched. The CDR3 is 14 amino acids. From germline, CDR1 is SGHDT and CDR2 YYEEEE. The CDR3 nucleotides are TGTGCCAGCAGCTTAAATACAGGGGGCTTTGGCTACACCTTC. It is translated as CASSLNTGGFGYTF.

The chain combines TRBV6-2 or TRBV6-3 with TRBJ1-6; TRBD1 agrees at 7 bases. The J segment lost 9 bases and the V segment lost 5 bases, leaving 10 bases of the junction unmatched. This CDR3 comprises 15 residues. CDR1 MNHEY and CDR2 SVGEGT come from the germline V gene. CDR3 protein: CASSKPTGTGSPLHF. CDR3 DNA sequence: TGTGCCAGCAGTAAACCGACAGGGACGGGTTCACCCCTCCACTTT.

The V and J genes are TRBV5-1 and TRBJ1-2, with unresolved D. The CDR3 totals 12 residues. CDR1 and CDR2 (germline): SGHRS, YFSETQ. Trimming cost V 3 bases and J 9 bases, with 12 bases left between them. The DNA for the CDR3 is TGCGCCAGCAGCTGGGGAGGCAAGAGCTACACCTTC. Protein product: CASSWGGKSYTF.

The chain uses TRBV7-2 and TRBJ1-2; TRBD1 aligns across 8 bases. The CDR3 contains 16 residues. Trimming took 1 base from V and 4 from J; bases not matched to a gene: 8. Germline V gene sequence: CDR1 SGHTA, CDR2 FQGNSA. The CDR3 spells CASSLGRTGSGYGYTF. The DNA of the CDR3 is TGTGCCAGCAGCTTAGGGCGGACAGGGTCTGGCTATGGCTACACCTTC.

The V gene is TRBV7-3, the J gene TRBJ2-2; D may be TRBD1 (6 bases). Germline loops: CDR1 SGHTA, CDR2 FQGTGA. Trimming pared 3 bases from V and 1 base from J, leaving 15 bases between. The CDR3 consists of 17 residues. In nucleotides, the CDR3 is TGTGCCAGCAGCTTCGCTGGGGGCATCGAGAACACCGGGGAGCTGTTTTTT. Its protein is CASSFAGGIENTGELFF.

The V and J genes are TRBV5-1 and TRBJ2-2; D call uncertain. Germline V lookup: CDR1 SGHRS, CDR2 YFSETQ. The V end lost 3 bases, the J end lost 1 base, and 4 bases lay between the germline ends. The length of the CDR3 is 13 residues. This CDR3 reads CASSSGNTGELFF. The CDR3 DNA sequence: TGCGCCAGCAGCTCGGGGAACACCGGGGAGCTGTTTTTT.

The chain couples TRBV12-3 or TRBV12-4 to TRBJ1-2; D gene ambiguous. This CDR3 comprises 13 residues. Between the trimmed V and J ends, which lost 2 bases and 4 bases, there was a span of 8 bases. The CDR3 DNA reads as TGTGCCAGCAGTTTACAGAATTCCTATGGCTACACCTTC. Protein: CASSLQNSYGYTF.

The chain has TRBV7-9 and TRBJ2-7, with 9 bases fitting TRBD1. Germline trimming cut 3 bases from V and 4 bases from J; bases unmatched to any gene: 10. The CDR3 has 16 amino acids. From germline, CDR1 is SEHNR and CDR2 FQNEAQ (reference sequence). The CDR3 DNA sequence: TGTGCCAGCAGCTTCAGTGGGGACAGGGAGTCTTACGAGCAGTACTTC. It yields the protein CASSFSGDRESYEQYF.

This clone came up once. The rearrangement links TRBV7-9 to TRBJ2-1, with 10 bases fitting TRBD1. Germline trimming cut 5 bases from V and 4 bases from J; bases unmatched to any gene: 11. This CDR3 spans 17 amino acids. Germline V lookup: CDR1 SEHNR, CDR2 FQNEAQ (reference sequence). CDR3 nucleotides: TGTGCCAGCAGCGGCCGGGACAGGGGAAGGCCTTACAATGAGCAGTTCTTC. This translates into CASSGRDRGRPYNEQFF.

This clone was seen only a few times. V gene TRBV7-2 combines with J gene TRBJ2-5, with D possibly TRBD1 on 6 matching bases. Germline CDR1 reads SGHTA; CDR2 reads FQGNSA. With 0 bases removed from V and 5 bases from J, the gap between germline ends came to 13 bases. The CDR3 length is 15 residues. CDR3: CASSLARARGETQYF. The CDR3 nucleotides read TGTGCCAGCAGCTTAGCGCGGGCCAGGGGCGAGACCCAGTACTTC.

The genes are TRBV5-8 and TRBJ1-5, with a weak D call TRBD1 (5 bases). Per the germline V gene, CDR1 is SGHTS and CDR2 is YDEGEE. Trimming cost V 4 bases and J 2 bases, with 10 bases left between them. This CDR3 contains 14 residues. The CDR3 DNA sequence: TGTGCCAGCAGCCCCAGGGTAGGCAATCAGCCCCAGCATTTT. This gives the protein CASSPRVGNQPQHF.

This chain joins TRBV6-1 and TRBJ2-7; TRBD1 agrees at 10 bases. The V and J ends lost 5 bases and 2 bases, in that order; junction bases with no gene match: 6. CDR1 is MNHNS and CDR2 is SASEGT in the germline V gene. This CDR3 region has 15 residues. CDR3 sequence: CASSNQGQGAYEQYF. The CDR3 coding sequence is TGTGCCAGCAGTAATCAAGGACAGGGGGCCTACGAGCAGTACTTC.

The rearrangement links TRBV18 to TRBJ1-2; a weak D match, TRBD1 (6 bases). CDR1 and CDR2 from the germline V gene are KGHSH and LQKENI. Trimming pared 3 bases from V and 4 bases from J, leaving 12 bases between. The CDR3 covers 14 residues. In DNA form, the CDR3 reads TGTGCCAGCTCACCCCCAGAGGGGGTCTATGGCTACACCTTC. Translation gives CASSPPEGVYGYTF.

The chain carries TRBV6-2 or TRBV6-3 and TRBJ1-1; 9 nucleotides agree with TRBD1. This CDR3 has 15 residues. The V gene end was trimmed by 6 bases and the J gene end by 5 bases; junction bases not matched to a gene: 10. Germline V gives CDR1 MNHEY, CDR2 SVGEGT. The CDR3 loop reads CASSRTGAGRTEAFF. In nucleotides, the CDR3 is TGTGCCAGCAGCCGGACAGGGGCCGGGAGGACTGAAGCTTTCTTT.

The chain uses TRBV28 and TRBJ2-1, with 9 bases that match TRBD1. Germline CDR1 is MDHEN and CDR2 is SYDVKM. This CDR3 is 15 amino acids long. The junction had 9 bases not matched to a gene; V was cut back by 4 bases and J by 8 bases. In DNA, the CDR3 is TGTGCCAGCAGTTCTTGGACAGGGGAAAGGGATGAGCAGTTCTTC. Translated: CASSSWTGERDEQFF.

This clone was recorded a few times. V is TRBV12-3 or TRBV12-4 and J is TRBJ2-7; tentatively, D is TRBD1 (5 bases). CDR3 length: 13 amino acids. Trimming took 5 bases from V and 3 from J, leaving 11 bases between them. CDR3 bases: TGTGCCAGCAGTCCGGACACCAACTACGAGCAGTACTTC. This translates into CASSPDTNYEQYF.

This chain links TRBV6-2 or TRBV6-3 with TRBJ1-6, with TRBD1 identical over 10 bases. The CDR3 is made up of 16 amino acids. The germline V gene encodes CDR1 MNHEY and CDR2 SVGEGT. The V gene end was trimmed by 1 base and the J gene end by 10 bases; junction bases not matched to a gene: 7. DNA for the CDR3: TGTGCCAGCAGTTACTTGGACAGGGGGGCAGGGTCACCCCTCCACTTT. It encodes CASSYLDRGAGSPLHF.

V is TRBV5-5 and J is TRBJ2-7, with TRBD2 as a possible D gene (5 bases). Trimming took off 7 bases at V and 3 bases at J, with 20 bases between the two ends. The CDR3 totals 15 residues. Germline-derived CDR1 and CDR2 are SGHKS and YYEKEE (reference sequence). CDR3 amino acids: CASGQGGSTNYEQYF. CDR3 nucleotides: TGTGCCAGCGGGCAAGGCGGGTCTACAAACTACGAGCAGTACTTC.

The rearrangement joins TRBV5-4 to TRBJ2-3; 7 nucleotides align to TRBD2. V was pared by 1 base and J by 2 bases, with 7 bases of the junction left unmatched. Per germline, CDR1 SGHNT and CDR2 YYREEE (reference sequence). The CDR3 consists of 16 residues. CDR3 in amino acids: CASSLKRGRTTDTQYF. CDR3 coding DNA: TGTGCCAGCAGCTTGAAGCGCGGGAGAACCACAGATACGCAGTATTTT. Filled out from reference TRBV5-4 and TRBJ2-3, the complete variable domain reads ETGVTQSPTHLIKTRGQQVTLRCSSQSGHNTVSWYQQALGQGPQFIFQYYREEENGRGNFPPRFSGLQFPNYSSELNVNALELDDSALYLCASSLKRGRTTDTQYFGPGTRLTVL.

The chain recombines TRBV13 with TRBJ1-3, with TRBD1 matching over 8 bases. CDR3 size: 16 residues. The V gene's germline CDR1 is PRHDT and CDR2 FYEKMQ (reference sequence). The V and J ends lost 4 bases and 0 bases, in that order; junction bases with no gene match: 5. The CDR3 here is CASSSRDRYSGNTIYF. The DNA of the CDR3 is TGTGCCAGCAGCTCCAGGGACAGGTACTCTGGAAACACCATATATTTT. The full variable domain, completed using reference TRBV13 and TRBJ1-3, is AAGVIQSPRHLIKEKRETATLKCYPIPRHDTVYWYQQGPGQDPQFLISFYEKMQSDKGSIPDRFSAQQFSDYHSELNMSSLELGDSALYFCASSSRDRYSGNTIYFGEGSWLTVV.